The clone carrying this T cell receptor beta chain was recorded many times. Antigen: not known. Samples came from axillary lymph nodes draining the breast cancer. A single record per CDR3 protein comes from TCRdb applying MiXCR to the multiplex PCR reads. Among approximately 130,000 distinct CDR3 sequences, 21% were seen once, and the ten largest hold about 2.2%. The data were obtained in a study of breast tumors, draining lymph nodes, adjacent tissues. Regarding the study as a whole: That most tumor T cells come from lymph nodes remained unproven. Tumor and nontumor repertoires were significantly more similar in luminal-like than in basal-like breast cancer.

Sequencing was performed on axillary lymph node tissue. This receptor was obtained from a female donor with breast cancer. Some clones in this sample may be carry-over from other donors' samples.

The DNA of the CDR3 is TGCAGTGCTAGAGAAGACTTGTTTTATGAGCAGTTCTTC. Protein sequence: CSAREDLFYEQFF. The chain is built from TRBV20-1 and TRBJ2-1; D gene unclear. V shed 0 bases and J shed 8 bases, with 11 bases lying between them. This CDR3 is built from 13 residues. Germline-derived CDR1 and CDR2 are DFQATT and SNEGSKA (reference sequence).